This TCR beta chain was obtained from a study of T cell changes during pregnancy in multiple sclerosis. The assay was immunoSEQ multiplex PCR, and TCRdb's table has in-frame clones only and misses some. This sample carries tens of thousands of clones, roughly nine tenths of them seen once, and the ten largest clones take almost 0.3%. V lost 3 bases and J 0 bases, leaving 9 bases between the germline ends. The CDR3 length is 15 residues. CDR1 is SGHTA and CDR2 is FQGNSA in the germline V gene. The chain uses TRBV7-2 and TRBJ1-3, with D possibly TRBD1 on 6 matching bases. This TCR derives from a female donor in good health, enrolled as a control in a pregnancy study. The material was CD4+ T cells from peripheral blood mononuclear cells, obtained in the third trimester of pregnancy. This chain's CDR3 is CASSFQTGSGNTIYF. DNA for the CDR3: TGTGCCAGCAGCTTCCAGACAGGCTCTGGAAACACCATATATTTT.